The 12 T cell receptor beta chains in this list originate from one sample, sequenced in a study of cytomegalovirus exposure and HLA in healthy donors. Both 60 Vbeta primers and 13 Jbeta primers went into the PCR. Clones were read by immunoSEQ multiplex PCR, and TCRdb kept only the in-frame ones, dropping some. Across some 75,000 clones, the top ten clones capture 7.5% of the sample. Sequencing was carried out using PBMCs. The source is a female donor in good health and CMV-seropositive.

A word on this clone: Within the sample, other DNA sequences also encode this same CDR3. V is TRBV9 and J is TRBJ2-2, with a possible D match to TRBD2 (6 bases). The CDR3 spans 15 residues. V shed 1 base and J shed 6 bases, with 13 bases lying between them. Looked up from germline, CDR1 is SGDLS and CDR2 is YYNGEE. The CDR3 DNA reads as TGTGCCAGCAGCGTAACCCCTGGGGAGGCCGGGGAGCTGTTTTTT. Its protein product is CASSVTPGEAGELFF.

V and J are TRBV7-2 and TRBJ2-3; 14 nucleotides agree with TRBD2. Germline lookup yields CDR1 SGHTA and CDR2 FQGNSA. V lost 4 bases, J lost 11 bases, and 5 bases stayed unmatched. This CDR3 is 14 amino acids long. The DNA for the CDR3 is TGTGCCAGCAGCTCAGGGACTAGCGGGGGTGGGCAGTATTTT. Translation: CASSSGTSGGGQYF.

V and J are TRBV6-4 and TRBJ2-5; D is unclear. Germline V gives CDR1 MRHNA, CDR2 SNTAGT. This CDR3 has 13 amino acids. Trimming shortened V by 0 bases and J by 4 bases, and 6 bases separated the two germline ends. The CDR3 region is CASSDSVGETQYF. The CDR3 bases are TGTGCCAGCAGTGACTCAGTCGGAGAGACCCAGTACTTC.

This chain uses TRBV5-8 with TRBJ1-5; D uncertain. This CDR3 is 15 amino acids long. Germline V lookup: CDR1 SGHTS, CDR2 YDEGEE. V lost 4 bases to trimming and J lost 4 bases, with 15 bases between them. The CDR3 protein is CASSGSISGNQPQHF. CDR3 nucleotides: TGTGCCAGCAGCGGCTCCATTTCGGGGAATCAGCCCCAGCATTTT.

This clone is deemed medium-sized by its frequency. The gene calls are TRBV7-9 and TRBJ1-2, with TRBD1 as a possible D gene (5 bases). Germline V gene sequence: CDR1 SEHNR, CDR2 FQNEAQ (reference sequence). V lost 8 bases to trimming and J lost 4 bases, with 11 bases between them. The CDR3 extends over 12 amino acids. The CDR3 reads CASGAGSYGYTF. The DNA for the CDR3 is TGTGCCAGCGGGGCAGGGTCCTATGGCTACACCTTC. The full variable domain, with the rest looked up from reference TRBV7-9 and TRBJ1-2, is DTGVSQNPRHKITKRGQNVTFRCDPISEHNRLYWYRQTLGQGPEFLTYFQNEAQLEKSRLLSDRFSAERPKGSFSTLEIQRTEQGDSAMYLCASGAGSYGYTFGSGTRLTVV.

The rearrangement joins TRBV5-1 to TRBJ2-7; D not certain. Trimming left V 0 bases short and J 2 bases short, with 15 bases between. The CDR3 is 16 residues long. The germline gives CDR1 SGHRS, CDR2 YFSETQ. CDR3 bases: TGCGCCAGCAGCTTGGATGCCCCACTTTCCCCCTACGAGCAGTACTTC. Translated: CASSLDAPLSPYEQYF.

CDR3 sequence reads: CASSRQLSGANVLTF. CDR3 sequence (DNA): TGTGCCAGCAGTCGACAGTTATCTGGGGCCAACGTCCTGACTTTC. The chain carries TRBV6-5 and TRBJ2-6, with D possibly being TRBD1 (5 bases). The ends were cut back, 5 bases at V and 1 base at J, with 9 bases in the middle. This CDR3 is built from 15 residues. Germline CDR1 reads MNHEY; CDR2 reads SVGAGI.

The J gene is TRBJ1-1, the V gene TRBV10-3, with TRBD1 matching 10 bases. CDR1 ENHRY and CDR2 SYGVKD come from the germline V gene. The V gene end was trimmed by 4 bases and the J gene end by 2 bases; junction bases not matched to a gene: 10. The CDR3 covers 17 residues. In DNA, the CDR3 is TGTGCCATCAGTGGACCCGGGACAGGGGATTTTAACACTGAAGCTTTCTTT. This encodes CAISGPGTGDFNTEAFF.

The V gene is TRBV5-6, the J gene TRBJ2-1; no clear D. The CDR3 extends over 13 amino acids. Germline assignment: CDR1 SGHDT and CDR2 YYEEEE. V dropped 4 bases and J dropped 9 bases, with 14 bases sitting between them. The CDR3 DNA reads TGTGCCAGCAGCCTTGAGCCGGTAGCTGAGCAGTTCTTC. Protein product: CASSLEPVAEQFF. The full variable domain, its missing parts supplied by reference TRBV5-6 and TRBJ2-1, is DAGVTQSPTHLIKTRGQQVTLRCSPKSGHDTVSWYQQALGQGPQFIFQYYEEEERQRGNFPDRFSGHQFPNYSSELNVNALLLGDSALYLCASSLEPVAEQFFGPGTRLTVL.

The J gene is TRBJ2-3, the V gene TRBV4-2; 7 bases agree with TRBD1. The trim removed 2 bases at V and 5 bases at J, leaving 7 bases unmatched. The CDR3 consists of 15 residues. Germline CDR1 and CDR2: LGHNA and YNFKEQ. CDR3 loop: CASSQKNRGRDTQYF. In DNA, the CDR3 is TGTGCCAGCAGCCAAAAAAACAGGGGCCGAGATACGCAGTATTTT.

The chain uses TRBV19 and TRBJ2-1, with 10 bases identical to TRBD1. V dropped 5 bases and J dropped 7; count of bases not matched to a gene: 11. The CDR3 contains 16 residues. In germline, CDR1 is LNHDA, CDR2 SQIVND (reference sequence). This CDR3 reads CASSRTGQGRGNEQFF. CDR3 bases: TGTGCCAGTAGTCGAACGGGACAGGGGAGAGGGAATGAGCAGTTCTTC. Variable domain in full (rest from reference TRBV19 and TRBJ2-1): DGGITQSPKYLFRKEGQNVTLSCEQNLNHDAMYWYRQDPGQGLRLIYYSQIVNDFQKGDIAEGYSVSREKKESFPLTVTSAQKNPTAFYLCASSRTGQGRGNEQFFGPGTRLTVL.

This sequence joins TRBV19 and TRBJ1-1; D is possibly TRBD1 (6 bases). The V gene's germline CDR1 is LNHDA and CDR2 SQIVND (reference sequence). The CDR3 has 13 amino acids. Trimming shortened V by 4 bases and J by 1 base, and 7 bases separated the two germline ends. The CDR3 is CASSKQGNTEAFF. CDR3 bases: TGTGCCAGTAGTAAACAGGGGAACACTGAAGCTTTCTTT.